The rows below give T cell receptor beta chains drawn from one sample of a study of follicular helper T cells after annual influenza vaccination. Profiled with immunoSEQ multiplex PCR; TCRdb holds only in-frame clones, not every one. The top ten clones hold 3% to 4% of a sample with some 1,100 clones, approximately 78% of them seen once. The sequences come from CXCR5+ CD38+ circulating T follicular helper cells from blood, collected 7 days after influenza vaccination. Source of these receptors: an adult who received the influenza vaccine. CDR3s include the opening cysteine and the closing phenylalanine or tryptophan. The D gene is left open where the match is weak. Clone size is not always given. Where it is, it says once, few, many or a class for expanded clones.

D,size,J,V,DNA,CDR3
TRBD2,NA,TRBJ2-1,TRBV5-6,TGTGCCAGCAGCCCCGGGACTAGGGATGAGCAGTTCTTC,CASSPGTRDEQFF
NA,NA,TRBJ2-5,TRBV5-1,TGCGCCAGCAGCGTCCTCGGGGTGGCAGAGACCCAGTACTTC,CASSVLGVAETQYF
TRBD2,NA,TRBJ2-2,TRBV18,TGTGCCAGCTCACCACCTTCAAGCGGGGGGGCCAACACCGGGGAGCTGTTTTTT,CASSPPSSGGANTGELFF
NA,once,TRBJ2-3,TRBV19,TGTGCCAGTAGTTCCCGGACCTCCTTGGCAGATACGCAGTATTTT,CASSSRTSLADTQYF
NA,NA,TRBJ2-3,TRBV7-3,TGTGCCAGCAGCTTAATAAAATCAGATACGCAGTATTTT,CASSLIKSDTQYF
NA,few,TRBJ2-2,TRBV4-3,TGCGCCAGCAGCCAAGAACCCAATGCCGGGGAGCTGTTTTTT,CASSQEPNAGELFF
NA,few,TRBJ1-5,TRBV28,TGTGCCAGCAGTTCGCTAACAGAAATCAATCAGCCCCAGCATTTT,CASSSLTEINQPQHF
NA,few,TRBJ2-7,TRBV5-8,TGTGCCAGCAGTCGACAGGCCGGCTACGAGCAGTACTTC,CASSRQAGYEQYF
NA,NA,TRBJ1-1,TRBV6-1,TGTGCCAGCAGTGGGAATGGAGGGGGCACTGAAGCTTTCTTT,CASSGNGGGTEAFF
NA,NA,TRBJ1-2,TRBV4-2,TGTGCCAGCAGCCAAGTTGGCGGGGTGGTATCGGGCTACACCTTC,CASSQVGGVVSGYTF
TRBD2,NA,TRBJ2-1,TRBV7-9,TGTGCCAGCAGTCAGCCGGGACTAGCGGGAGCAAATGAGCAGTTCTTC,CASSQPGLAGANEQFF
NA,NA,TRBJ2-2,TRBV5-6,TGTGCCAGCAGCTTGGGTGAAGCGGACACCGGGGAGCTGTTTTTT,CASSLGEADTGELFF
NA,NA,TRBJ1-5,TRBV19,TGTGCCAGTATGTACGGGCAGGGCAATCAGCCCCAGCATTTT,CASMYGQGNQPQHF
NA,NA,TRBJ2-7,TRBV30,TGTGCCTGGGGAGTGGGGGGCCGATCCTACGAGCAGTACTTC,CAWGVGGRSYEQYF
TRBD2,NA,TRBJ2-3,TRBV18,TGTGCCAGCTCACCACCGGGAGGGAGAGATACGCAGTATTTT,CASSPPGGRDTQYF
NA,NA,TRBJ2-2,TRBV4-1,TGCGCCAGCAGCCAGGCCCAGGGCAACCCCGGGGAGCTGTTTTTT,CASSQAQGNPGELFF
NA,NA,TRBJ1-4,TRBV10-1,TGCGCCAGCAGAACAATAGGGACATCTAATGAAAAACTGTTTTTT,CASRTIGTSNEKLFF
NA,NA,TRBJ1-2,TRBV29-1,TGCAGCGTTGAAGATTACCAGGGATACACCTTC,CSVEDYQGYTF
NA,NA,TRBJ1-2,TRBV21-1,TGTGCCAGCAGCAAAATCTATCGGGGGGGATACTATGGCTACACCTTC,CASSKIYRGGYYGYTF
NA,NA,TRBJ1-1,TRBV4-3,TGCGCCAGCAGCCGTGACATTAACACTGAAGCTTTCTTT,CASSRDINTEAFF
TRBD1,few,TRBJ2-2,TRBV4-3,TGCGCCAGCAGTCACGCCGGGACAGGGCGGGGCCCCGGGGAGCTGTTTTTT,CASSHAGTGRGPGELFF
TRBD1,NA,TRBJ1-5,TRBV6-1,TGTGCCAGCAGGGGACAGGGTAATCAGCCCCAGCATTTT,CASRGQGNQPQHF
TRBD2,NA,TRBJ2-5,TRBV28,TGTGCCAGCAGGTCACCACGGGGGGAGGGGACCCAGTACTTC,CASRSPRGEGTQYF
TRBD1,NA,TRBJ2-5,TRBV6-6,TGTGCCAGCAGTTCAGGGACAGGGGGAGAGACCCAGTACTTC,CASSSGTGGETQYF
NA,NA,TRBJ2-2,TRBV5-4,TGTGCCAGCAGCGCCGGGCTTAGAGGGAACACCGGGGAGCTGTTTTTT,CASSAGLRGNTGELFF
TRBD1,NA,TRBJ1-2,TRBV7-2,TGTGCCAGCAGTTCGGGACAGGGGGTAGTCTATGGCTACACCTTC,CASSSGQGVVYGYTF
TRBD1,once,TRBJ1-1,TRBV5-1,TGCGCCAGCAGCAGAACCGGGACAGCTAACACTGAAGCTTTCTTT,CASSRTGTANTEAFF
NA,NA,TRBJ1-1,TRBV15,TGTGCCACCAGCCGGCGGAGGGAGAACACTGAAGCTTTCTTT,CATSRRRENTEAFF
TRBD1,NA,TRBJ1-2,TRBV28,TGTGCCAGCAGTTTTGGACAGGGAAACTATGGCTACACCTTC,CASSFGQGNYGYTF
NA,NA,TRBJ1-6,TRBV18,TGTGCCAGCTCACCAGGGCAGAATAATTCACCCCTCCACTTT,CASSPGQNNSPLHF
NA,NA,TRBJ1-1,TRBV18,TGTGCCAGCTCAGAAGGGGAGACTGAAGCTTTCTTT,CASSEGETEAFF
NA,few,TRBJ1-6,TRBV30,TGTGCCTGGAGTTGGGGGAACTCACCCCTCCACTTT,CAWSWGNSPLHF
TRBD1,NA,TRBJ1-2,TRBV5-6,TGTGCCAGCAGATCAACAGGGGTCTATGGCTACACCTTC,CASRSTGVYGYTF
NA,NA,TRBJ2-5,TRBV5-1,TGCGCCAGCAGCTTGGGCGGAGTGGGAAACCAAGAGACCCAGTACTTC,CASSLGGVGNQETQYF
TRBD1,NA,TRBJ1-5,TRBV6-1,TGTGCCAGCAGTGGACAGGGACAGCATAGCAATCAGCCCCAGCATTTT,CASSGQGQHSNQPQHF
TRBD1,NA,TRBJ2-7,TRBV6-5,TGTGCCAGCAGTTATGGGACAGGGCGAGAGCAGTACTTC,CASSYGTGREQYF
TRBD2,NA,TRBJ2-3,TRBV2,TGTGCCACTTCACTAGCGGGAGTTATAGATACGCAGTATTTT,CATSLAGVIDTQYF
TRBD1,NA,TRBJ1-2,TRBV6-5,TGTGCCAGCAGTTACAAGGACAGGTCTTATGGCTACACCTTC,CASSYKDRSYGYTF
NA,NA,TRBJ1-3,TRBV4-3,TGCGCCAGCAGCCAAGATACGGGGTCGGGAAACACCATATATTTT,CASSQDTGSGNTIYF
NA,NA,TRBJ1-6,TRBV9,TGTGCCAGCAGCCCAAGAGGGGATTCACCCCTCCACTTT,CASSPRGDSPLHF